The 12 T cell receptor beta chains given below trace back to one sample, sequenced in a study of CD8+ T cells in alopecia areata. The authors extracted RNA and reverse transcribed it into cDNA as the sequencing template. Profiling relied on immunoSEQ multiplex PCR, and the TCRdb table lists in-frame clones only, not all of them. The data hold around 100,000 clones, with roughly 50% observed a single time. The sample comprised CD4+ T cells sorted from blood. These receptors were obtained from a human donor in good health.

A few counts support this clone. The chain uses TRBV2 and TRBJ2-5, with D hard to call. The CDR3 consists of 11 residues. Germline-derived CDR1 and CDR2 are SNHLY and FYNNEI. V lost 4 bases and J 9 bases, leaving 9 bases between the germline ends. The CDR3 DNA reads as TGTGCCAGCAGTGTTTATGAGTCCCAGTACTTC. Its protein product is CASSVYESQYF.

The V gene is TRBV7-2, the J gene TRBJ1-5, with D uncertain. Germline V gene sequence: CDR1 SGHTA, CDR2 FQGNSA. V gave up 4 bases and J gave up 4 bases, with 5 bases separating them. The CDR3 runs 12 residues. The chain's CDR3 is CASSSLNQPQHF. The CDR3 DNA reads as TGTGCCAGCAGCTCTCTAAATCAGCCCCAGCATTTT.

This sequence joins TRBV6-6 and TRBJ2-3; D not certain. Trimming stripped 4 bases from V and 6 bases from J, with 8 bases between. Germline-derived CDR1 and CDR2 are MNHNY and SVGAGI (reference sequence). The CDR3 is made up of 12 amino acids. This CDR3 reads CASSSKSDTQYF. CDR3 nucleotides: TGTGCCAGCAGTTCCAAATCGGATACGCAGTATTTT.

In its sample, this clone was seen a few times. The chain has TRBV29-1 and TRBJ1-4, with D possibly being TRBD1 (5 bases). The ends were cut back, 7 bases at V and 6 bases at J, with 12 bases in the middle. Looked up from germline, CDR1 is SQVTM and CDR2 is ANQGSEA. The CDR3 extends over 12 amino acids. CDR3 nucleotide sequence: TGCAGCGGGGGCCTGTCCGATGAAAAACTGTTTTTT. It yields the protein CSGGLSDEKLFF. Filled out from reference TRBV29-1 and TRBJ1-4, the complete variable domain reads SAVISQKPSRDICQRGTSLTIQCQVDSQVTMMFWYRQQPGQSLTLIATANQGSEATYESGFVIDKFPISRPNLTFSTLTVSNMSPEDSSIYLCSGGLSDEKLFFGSGTQLSVL.

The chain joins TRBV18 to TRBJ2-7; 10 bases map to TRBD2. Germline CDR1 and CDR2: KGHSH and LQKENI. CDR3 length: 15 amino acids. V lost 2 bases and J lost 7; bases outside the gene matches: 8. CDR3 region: CASSPNQRGGQEQYF. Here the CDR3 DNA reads TGTGCCAGCTCACCAAACCAGCGGGGGGGCCAGGAGCAGTACTTC.

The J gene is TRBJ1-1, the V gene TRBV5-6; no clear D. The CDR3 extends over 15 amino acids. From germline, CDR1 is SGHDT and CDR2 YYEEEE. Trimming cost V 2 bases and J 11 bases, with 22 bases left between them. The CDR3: CASSFRATWTSSAFF. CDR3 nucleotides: TGTGCCAGCAGCTTTAGGGCCACCTGGACGAGCAGCGCTTTCTTT.

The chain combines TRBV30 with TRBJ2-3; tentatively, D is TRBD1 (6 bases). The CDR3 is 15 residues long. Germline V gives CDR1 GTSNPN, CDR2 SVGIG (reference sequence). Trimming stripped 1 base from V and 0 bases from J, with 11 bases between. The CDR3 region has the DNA TGTGCCTGGAGTGGAGACAGGATCAGCACAGATACGCAGTATTTT. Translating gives CAWSGDRISTDTQYF. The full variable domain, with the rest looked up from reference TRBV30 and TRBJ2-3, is SQTIHQWPATLVQPVGSPLSLECTVEGTSNPNLYWYRQAAGRGLQLLFYSVGIGQISSEVPQNLSASRPQDRQFILSSKKLLLSDSGFYLCAWSGDRISTDTQYFGPGTRLTVL.

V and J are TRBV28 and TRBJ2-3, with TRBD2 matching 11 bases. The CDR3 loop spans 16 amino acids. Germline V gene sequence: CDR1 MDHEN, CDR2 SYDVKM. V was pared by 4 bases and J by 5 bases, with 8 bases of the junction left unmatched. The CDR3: CASSSPLAGGGDTQYF. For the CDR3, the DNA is TGTGCCAGCAGTTCTCCTCTAGCGGGGGGAGGAGATACGCAGTATTTT.

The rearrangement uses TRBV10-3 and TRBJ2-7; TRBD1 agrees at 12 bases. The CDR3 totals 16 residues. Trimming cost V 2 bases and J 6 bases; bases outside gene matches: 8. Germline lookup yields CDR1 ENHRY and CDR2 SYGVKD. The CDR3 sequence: CAISEMGTGGLGEQYF. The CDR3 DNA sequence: TGTGCCATCAGTGAGATGGGGACAGGGGGCCTTGGCGAGCAGTACTTC.

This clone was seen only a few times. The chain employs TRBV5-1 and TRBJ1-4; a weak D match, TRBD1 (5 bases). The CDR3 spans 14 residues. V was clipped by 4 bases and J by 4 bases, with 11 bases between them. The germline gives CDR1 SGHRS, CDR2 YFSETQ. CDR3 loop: CASSRDADNEKLFF. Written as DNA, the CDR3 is TGCGCCAGCAGCCGGGACGCCGATAATGAAAAACTGTTTTTT.

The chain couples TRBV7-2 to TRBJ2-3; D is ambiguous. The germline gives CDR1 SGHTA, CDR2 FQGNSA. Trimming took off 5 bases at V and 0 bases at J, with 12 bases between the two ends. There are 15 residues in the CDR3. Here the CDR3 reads CASSPHYISTDTQYF. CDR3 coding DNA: TGTGCCAGCAGCCCGCATTACATCAGCACAGATACGCAGTATTTT.

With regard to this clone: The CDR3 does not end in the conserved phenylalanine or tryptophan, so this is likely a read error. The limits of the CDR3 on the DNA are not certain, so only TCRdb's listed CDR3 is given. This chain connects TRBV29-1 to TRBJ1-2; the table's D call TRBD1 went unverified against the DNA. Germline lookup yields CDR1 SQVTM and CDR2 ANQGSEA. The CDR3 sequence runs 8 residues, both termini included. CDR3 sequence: CSVEEGRS.